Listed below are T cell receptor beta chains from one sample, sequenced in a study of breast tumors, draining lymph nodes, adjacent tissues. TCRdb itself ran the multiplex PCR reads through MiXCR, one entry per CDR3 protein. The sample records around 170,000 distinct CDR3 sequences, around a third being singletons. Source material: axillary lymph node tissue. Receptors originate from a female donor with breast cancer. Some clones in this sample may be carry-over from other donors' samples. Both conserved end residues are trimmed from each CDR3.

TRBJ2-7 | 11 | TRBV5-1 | ASSLGPRHEQY
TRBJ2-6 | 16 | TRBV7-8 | ASSRPGLDFSGANVLT
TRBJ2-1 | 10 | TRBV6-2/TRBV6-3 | ASSYSYNEQF
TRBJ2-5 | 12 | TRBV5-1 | ASSAMDTQETQY
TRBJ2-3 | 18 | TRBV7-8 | ASSFYICSVLAGALYTQY
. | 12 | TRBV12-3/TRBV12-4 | ASRHQGSNAEAF
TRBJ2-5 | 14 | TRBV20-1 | SASSTTSGAGETQY
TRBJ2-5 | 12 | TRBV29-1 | SVAGTGGLETQY
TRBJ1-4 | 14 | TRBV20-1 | SARDTPGRGNEKLF
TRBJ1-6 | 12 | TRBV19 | ASRRDMDNSPLH
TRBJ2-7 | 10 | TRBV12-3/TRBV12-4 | ASSFTLDEQY
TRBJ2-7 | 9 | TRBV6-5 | ASRRGYEQY
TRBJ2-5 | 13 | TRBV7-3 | ASSLTGGILETQY
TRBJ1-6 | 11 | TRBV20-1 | SAAALTMSPLH
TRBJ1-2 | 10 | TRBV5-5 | ASRRMEDGYT
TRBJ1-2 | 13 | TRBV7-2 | ASSSGGSVAYGYT